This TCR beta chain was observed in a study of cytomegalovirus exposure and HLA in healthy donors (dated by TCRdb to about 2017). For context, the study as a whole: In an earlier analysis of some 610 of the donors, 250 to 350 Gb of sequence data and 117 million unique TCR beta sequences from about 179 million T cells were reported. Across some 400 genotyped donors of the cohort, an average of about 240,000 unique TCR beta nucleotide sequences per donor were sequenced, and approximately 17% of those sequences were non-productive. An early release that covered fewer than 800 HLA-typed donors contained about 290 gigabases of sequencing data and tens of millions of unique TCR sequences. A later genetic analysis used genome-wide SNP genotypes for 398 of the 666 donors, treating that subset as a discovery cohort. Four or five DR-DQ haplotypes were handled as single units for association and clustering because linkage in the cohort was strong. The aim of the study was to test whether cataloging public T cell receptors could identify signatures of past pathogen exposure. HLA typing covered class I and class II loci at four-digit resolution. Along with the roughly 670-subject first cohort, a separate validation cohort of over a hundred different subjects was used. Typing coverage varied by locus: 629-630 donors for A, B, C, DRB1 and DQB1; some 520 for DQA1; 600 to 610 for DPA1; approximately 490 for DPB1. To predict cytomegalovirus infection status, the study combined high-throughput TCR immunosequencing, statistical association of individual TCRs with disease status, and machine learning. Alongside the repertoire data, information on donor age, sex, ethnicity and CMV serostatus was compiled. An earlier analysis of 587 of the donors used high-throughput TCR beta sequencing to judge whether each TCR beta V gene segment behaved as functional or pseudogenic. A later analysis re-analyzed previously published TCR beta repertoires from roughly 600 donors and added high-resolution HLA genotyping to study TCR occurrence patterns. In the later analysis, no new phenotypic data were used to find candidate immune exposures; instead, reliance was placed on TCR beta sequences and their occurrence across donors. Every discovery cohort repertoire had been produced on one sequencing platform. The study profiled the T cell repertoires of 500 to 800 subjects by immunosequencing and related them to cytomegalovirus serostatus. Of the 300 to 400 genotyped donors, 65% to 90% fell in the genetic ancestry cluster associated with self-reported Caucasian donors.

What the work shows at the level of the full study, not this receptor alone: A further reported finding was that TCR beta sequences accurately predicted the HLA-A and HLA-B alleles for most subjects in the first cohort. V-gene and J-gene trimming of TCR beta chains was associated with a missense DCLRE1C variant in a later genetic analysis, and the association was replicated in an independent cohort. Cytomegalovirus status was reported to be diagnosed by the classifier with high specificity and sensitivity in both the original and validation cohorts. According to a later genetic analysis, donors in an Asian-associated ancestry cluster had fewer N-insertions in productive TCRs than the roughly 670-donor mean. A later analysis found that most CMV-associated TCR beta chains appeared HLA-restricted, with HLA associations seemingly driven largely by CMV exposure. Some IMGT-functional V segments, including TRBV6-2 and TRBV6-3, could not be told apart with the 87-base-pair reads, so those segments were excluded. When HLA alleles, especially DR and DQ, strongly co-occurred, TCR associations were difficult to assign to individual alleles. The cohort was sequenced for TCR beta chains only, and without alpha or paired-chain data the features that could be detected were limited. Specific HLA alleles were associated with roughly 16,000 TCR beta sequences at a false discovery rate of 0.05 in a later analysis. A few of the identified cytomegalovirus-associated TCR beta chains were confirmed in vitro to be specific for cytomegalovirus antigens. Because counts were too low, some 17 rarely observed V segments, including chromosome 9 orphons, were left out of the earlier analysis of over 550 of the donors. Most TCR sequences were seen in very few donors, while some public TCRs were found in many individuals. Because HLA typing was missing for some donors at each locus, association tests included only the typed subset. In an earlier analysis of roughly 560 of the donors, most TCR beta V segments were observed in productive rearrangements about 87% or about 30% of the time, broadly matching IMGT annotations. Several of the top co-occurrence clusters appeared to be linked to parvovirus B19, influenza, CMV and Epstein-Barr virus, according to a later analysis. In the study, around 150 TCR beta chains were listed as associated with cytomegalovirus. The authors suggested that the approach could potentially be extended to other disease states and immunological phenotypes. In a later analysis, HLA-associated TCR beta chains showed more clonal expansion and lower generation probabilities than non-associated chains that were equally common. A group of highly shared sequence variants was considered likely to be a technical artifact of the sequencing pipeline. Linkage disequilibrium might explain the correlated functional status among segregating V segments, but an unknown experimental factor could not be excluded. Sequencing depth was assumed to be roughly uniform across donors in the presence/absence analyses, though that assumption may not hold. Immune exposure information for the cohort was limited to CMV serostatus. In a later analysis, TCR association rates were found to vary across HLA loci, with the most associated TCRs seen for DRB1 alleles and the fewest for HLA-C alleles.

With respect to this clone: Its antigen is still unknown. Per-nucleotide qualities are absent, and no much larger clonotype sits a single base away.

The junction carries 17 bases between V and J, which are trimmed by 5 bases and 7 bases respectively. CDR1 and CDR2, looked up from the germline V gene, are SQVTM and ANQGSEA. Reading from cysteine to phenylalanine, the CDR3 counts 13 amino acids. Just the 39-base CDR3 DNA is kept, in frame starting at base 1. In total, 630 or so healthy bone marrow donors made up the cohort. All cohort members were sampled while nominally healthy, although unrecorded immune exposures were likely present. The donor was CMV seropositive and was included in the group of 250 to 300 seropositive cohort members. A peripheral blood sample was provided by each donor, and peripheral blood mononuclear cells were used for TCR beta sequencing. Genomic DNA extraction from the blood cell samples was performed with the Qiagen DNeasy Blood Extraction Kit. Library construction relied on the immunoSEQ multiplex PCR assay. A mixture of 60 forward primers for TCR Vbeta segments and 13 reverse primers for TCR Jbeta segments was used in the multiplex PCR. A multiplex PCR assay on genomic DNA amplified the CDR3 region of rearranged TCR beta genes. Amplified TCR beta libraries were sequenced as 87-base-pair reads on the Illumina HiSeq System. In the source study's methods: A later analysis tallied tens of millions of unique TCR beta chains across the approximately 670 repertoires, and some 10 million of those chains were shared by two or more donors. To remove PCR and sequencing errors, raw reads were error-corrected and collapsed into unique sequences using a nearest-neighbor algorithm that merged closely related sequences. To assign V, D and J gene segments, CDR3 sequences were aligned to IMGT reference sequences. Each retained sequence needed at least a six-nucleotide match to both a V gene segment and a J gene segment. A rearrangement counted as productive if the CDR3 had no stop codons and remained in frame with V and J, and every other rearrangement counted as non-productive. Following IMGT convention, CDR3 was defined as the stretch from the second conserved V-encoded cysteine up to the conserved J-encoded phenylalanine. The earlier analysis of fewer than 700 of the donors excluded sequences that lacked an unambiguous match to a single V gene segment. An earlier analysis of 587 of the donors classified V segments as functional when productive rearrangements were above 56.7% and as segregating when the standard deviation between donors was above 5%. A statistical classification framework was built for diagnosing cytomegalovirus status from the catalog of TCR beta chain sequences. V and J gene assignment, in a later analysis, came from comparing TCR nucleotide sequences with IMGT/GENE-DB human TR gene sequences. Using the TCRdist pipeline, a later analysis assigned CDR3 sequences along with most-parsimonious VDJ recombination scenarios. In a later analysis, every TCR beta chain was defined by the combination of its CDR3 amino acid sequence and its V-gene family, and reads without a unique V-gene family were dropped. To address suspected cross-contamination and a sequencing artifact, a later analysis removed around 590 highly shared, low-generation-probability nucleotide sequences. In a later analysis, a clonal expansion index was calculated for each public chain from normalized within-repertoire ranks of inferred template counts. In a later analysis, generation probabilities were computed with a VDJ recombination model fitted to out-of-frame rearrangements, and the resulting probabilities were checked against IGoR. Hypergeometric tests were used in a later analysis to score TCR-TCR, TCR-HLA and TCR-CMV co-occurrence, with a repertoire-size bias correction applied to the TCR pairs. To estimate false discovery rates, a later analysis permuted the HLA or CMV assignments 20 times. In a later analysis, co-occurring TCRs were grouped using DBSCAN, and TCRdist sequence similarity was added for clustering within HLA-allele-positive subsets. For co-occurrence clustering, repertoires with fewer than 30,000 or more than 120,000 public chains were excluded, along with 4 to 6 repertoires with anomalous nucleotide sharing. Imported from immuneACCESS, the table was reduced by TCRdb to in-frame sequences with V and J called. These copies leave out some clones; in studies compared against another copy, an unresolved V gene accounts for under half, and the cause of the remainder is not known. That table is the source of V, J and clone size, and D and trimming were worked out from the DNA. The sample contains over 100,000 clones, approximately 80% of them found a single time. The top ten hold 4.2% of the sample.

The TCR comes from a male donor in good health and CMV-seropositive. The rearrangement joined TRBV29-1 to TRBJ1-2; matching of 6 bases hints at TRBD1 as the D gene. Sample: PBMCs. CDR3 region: CSVYRETISGYTF. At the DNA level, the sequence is TGCAGCGTTTACAGGGAGACCATTAGTGGCTACACCTTC.